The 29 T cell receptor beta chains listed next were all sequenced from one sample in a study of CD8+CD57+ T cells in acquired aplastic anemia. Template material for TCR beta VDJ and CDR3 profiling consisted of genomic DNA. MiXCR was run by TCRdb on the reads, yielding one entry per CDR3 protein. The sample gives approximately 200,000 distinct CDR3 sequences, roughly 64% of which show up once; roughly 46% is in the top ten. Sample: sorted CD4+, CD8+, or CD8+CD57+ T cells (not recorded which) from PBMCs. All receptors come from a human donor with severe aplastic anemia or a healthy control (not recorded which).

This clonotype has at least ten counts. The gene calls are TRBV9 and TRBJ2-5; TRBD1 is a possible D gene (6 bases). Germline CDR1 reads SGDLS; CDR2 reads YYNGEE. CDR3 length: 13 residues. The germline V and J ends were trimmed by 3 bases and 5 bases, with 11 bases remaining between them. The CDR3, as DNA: TGTGCCAGCAGCGCTGCAGGGGTGGAGACCCAGTACTTC. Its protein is CASSAAGVETQYF.

In DNA form, the CDR3 reads TGTGCCAGCAGCTTACAGGGACTCGACACCGGGGAGCTGTTTTTT. Its protein is CASSLQGLDTGELFF. The rearrangement uses TRBV14 and TRBJ2-2; D could derive from TRBD1 or TRBD2 (6 bases each). V dropped 5 bases and J dropped 3 bases, with 13 bases sitting between them. CDR3 length: 15 amino acids. Germline CDR1 SGHDN, CDR2 FVKESK.

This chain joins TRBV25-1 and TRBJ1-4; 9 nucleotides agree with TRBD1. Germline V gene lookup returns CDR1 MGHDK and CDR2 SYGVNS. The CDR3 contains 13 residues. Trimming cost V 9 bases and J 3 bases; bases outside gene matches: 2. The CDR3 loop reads CARRTGANEKLFF. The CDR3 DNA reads TGTGCCAGACGGACAGGGGCTAATGAAAAACTGTTTTTT.

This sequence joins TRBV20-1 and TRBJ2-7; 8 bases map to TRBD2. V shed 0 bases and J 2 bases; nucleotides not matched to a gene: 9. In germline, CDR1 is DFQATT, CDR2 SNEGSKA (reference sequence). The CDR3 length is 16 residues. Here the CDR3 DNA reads TGCAGTGCTAGAGATTCGGGCCTAGCGGGCCCCTACGAGCAGTACTTC. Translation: CSARDSGLAGPYEQYF.

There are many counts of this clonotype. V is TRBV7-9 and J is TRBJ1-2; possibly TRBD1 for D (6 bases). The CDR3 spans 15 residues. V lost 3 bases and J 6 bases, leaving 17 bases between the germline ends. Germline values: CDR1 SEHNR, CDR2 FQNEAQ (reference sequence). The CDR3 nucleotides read TGTGCCAGCAGCTTCGGTTCCTCAGGGGTGGATGGCTACACCTTC. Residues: CASSFGSSGVDGYTF.

CDR3 protein: CASSIGTGGIGETQYF. CDR3 nucleotides: TGTGCCAGTAGCATCGGGACAGGGGGCATCGGGGAGACCCAGTACTTC. The chain employs TRBV19 and TRBJ2-5; the match to TRBD1 covers 12 bases. The V segment lost 6 bases and the J segment 5 bases; nucleotides outside the gene matches: 10. Germline-derived CDR1 and CDR2 are LNHDA and SQIVND (reference sequence). This CDR3 has 16 residues.

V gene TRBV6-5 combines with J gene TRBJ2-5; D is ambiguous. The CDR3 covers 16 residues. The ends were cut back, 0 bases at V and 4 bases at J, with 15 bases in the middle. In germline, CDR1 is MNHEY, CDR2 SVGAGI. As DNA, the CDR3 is TGTGCCAGCAGTTACTCGACGTCTAGGGTTGGAGAGACCCAGTACTTC. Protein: CASSYSTSRVGETQYF.

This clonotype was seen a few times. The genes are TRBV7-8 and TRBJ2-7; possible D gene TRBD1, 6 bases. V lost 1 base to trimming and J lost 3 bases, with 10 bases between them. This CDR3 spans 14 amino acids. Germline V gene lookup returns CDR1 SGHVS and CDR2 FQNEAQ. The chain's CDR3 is CASSLGTVNYEQYF. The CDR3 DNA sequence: TGTGCCAGCAGCTTAGGGACAGTAAACTACGAGCAGTACTTC.

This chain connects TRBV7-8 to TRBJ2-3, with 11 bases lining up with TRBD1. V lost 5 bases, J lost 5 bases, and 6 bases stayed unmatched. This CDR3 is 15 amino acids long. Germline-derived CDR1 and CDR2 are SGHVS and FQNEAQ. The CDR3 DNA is TGTGCCAGCAGCGAGGACAGGGGGCGAGGAGATACGCAGTATTTT. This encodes CASSEDRGRGDTQYF.

CDR3 in amino acids: CASSYPSGSVRWREKLFF. CDR3 in DNA: TGTGCCAGCAGTTACCCTTCTGGCAGCGTGCGGTGGCGGGAAAAACTGTTTTTT. The chain is built from TRBV6-5 and TRBJ1-4; D ambiguous. Germline V gene lookup returns CDR1 MNHEY and CDR2 SVGAGI. V lost 2 bases and J lost 8, with 24 bases in between. The CDR3 runs to 18 residues.

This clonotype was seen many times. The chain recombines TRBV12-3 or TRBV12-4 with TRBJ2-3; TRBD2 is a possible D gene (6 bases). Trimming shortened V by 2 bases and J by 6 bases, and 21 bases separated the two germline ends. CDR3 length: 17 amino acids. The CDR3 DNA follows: TGTGCCAGCAGTTTAAGGTCCGGGGGAACTCAGGATGATACGCAGTATTTT. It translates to CASSLRSGGTQDDTQYF.

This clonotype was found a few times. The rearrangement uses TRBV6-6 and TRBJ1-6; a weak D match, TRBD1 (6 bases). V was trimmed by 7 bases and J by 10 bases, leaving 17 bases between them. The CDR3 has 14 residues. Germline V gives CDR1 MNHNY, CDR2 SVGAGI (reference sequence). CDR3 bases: TGTGCCAGCAACACCAGGGGCACGCAGTCACCCCTCCACTTT. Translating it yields CASNTRGTQSPLHF.

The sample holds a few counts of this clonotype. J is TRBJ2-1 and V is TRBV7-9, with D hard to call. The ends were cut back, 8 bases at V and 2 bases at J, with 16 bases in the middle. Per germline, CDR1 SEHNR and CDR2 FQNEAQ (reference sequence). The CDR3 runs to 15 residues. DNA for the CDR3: TGTGCCAGCCAATCTCCTTCGGTACCCTACAATGAGCAGTTCTTC. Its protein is CASQSPSVPYNEQFF.

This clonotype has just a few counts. Here the CDR3 DNA reads TGCAGTGCTAGCCCCCACCTCGAGCAGTACTTC. This codes for CSASPHLEQYF. The chain has TRBV20-1 and TRBJ2-7; no clear D gene. This CDR3 contains 11 residues. CDR1 DFQATT and CDR2 SNEGSKA come from the germline V gene (reference sequence). The V gene lost 3 bases and the J gene lost 6 bases, with 9 bases spanning the gap.

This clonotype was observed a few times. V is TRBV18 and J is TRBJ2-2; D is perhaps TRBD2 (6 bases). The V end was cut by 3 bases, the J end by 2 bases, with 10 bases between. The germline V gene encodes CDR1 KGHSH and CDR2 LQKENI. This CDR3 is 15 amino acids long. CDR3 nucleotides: TGTGCCAGCTCACCGGAGGGGCCCAACACCGGGGAGCTGTTTTTT. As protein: CASSPEGPNTGELFF.

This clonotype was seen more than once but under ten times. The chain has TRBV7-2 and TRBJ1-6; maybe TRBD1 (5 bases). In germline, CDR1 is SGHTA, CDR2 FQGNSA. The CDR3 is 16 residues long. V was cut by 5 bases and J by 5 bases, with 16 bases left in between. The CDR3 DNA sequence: TGTGCCAGCAGCCCGGCCGAGGACATGGATAATTCACCCCTCCACTTT. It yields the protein CASSPAEDMDNSPLHF.

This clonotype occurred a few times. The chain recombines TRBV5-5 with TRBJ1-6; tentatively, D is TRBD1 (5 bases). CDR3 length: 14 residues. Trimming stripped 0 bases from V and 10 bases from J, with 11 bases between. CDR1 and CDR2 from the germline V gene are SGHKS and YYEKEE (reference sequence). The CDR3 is CASSLGRVDSPLHF. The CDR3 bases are TGTGCCAGCAGCTTGGGCAGGGTAGACTCACCCCTCCACTTT.

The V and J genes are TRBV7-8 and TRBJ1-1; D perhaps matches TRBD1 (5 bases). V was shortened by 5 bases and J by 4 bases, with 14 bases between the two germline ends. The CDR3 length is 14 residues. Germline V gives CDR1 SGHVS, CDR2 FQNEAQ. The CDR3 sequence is CASSSGTHSTEAFF. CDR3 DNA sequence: TGTGCCAGCAGCAGCGGGACTCACTCCACTGAAGCTTTCTTT.

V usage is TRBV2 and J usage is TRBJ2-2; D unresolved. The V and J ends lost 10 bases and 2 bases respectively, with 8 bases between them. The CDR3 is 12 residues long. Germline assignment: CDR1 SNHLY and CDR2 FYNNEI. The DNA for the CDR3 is TGTGCCAAACGGGTTAACACCGGGGAGCTGTTTTTT. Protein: CAKRVNTGELFF.

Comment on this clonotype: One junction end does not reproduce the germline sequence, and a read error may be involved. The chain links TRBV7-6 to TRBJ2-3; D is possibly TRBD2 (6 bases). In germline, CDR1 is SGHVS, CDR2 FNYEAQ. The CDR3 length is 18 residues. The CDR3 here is CASSLVDSGYTSTDTRHF. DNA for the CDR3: TGTGCCAGCAGCTTAGTTGACAGTGGGTACACTAGCACAGATACGCGGCATTTT.

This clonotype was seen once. The DNA for the CDR3 is TGTGCCAGCGGGGGGACCGATAGCTACGAGCAGTACTTC. Amino acids: CASGGTDSYEQYF. The chain links TRBV11-2 to TRBJ2-7, with D maybe TRBD2 (6 bases). The germline V gene has CDR1 SGHAT and CDR2 FQNNGV. The CDR3 is 13 residues long. V shed 8 bases and J shed 3 bases, with 14 bases lying between them.

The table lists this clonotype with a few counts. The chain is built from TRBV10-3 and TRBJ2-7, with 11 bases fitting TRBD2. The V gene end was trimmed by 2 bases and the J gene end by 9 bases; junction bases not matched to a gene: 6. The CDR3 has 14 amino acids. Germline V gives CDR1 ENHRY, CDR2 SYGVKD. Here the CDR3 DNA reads TGTGCCATCAGTGAGGGACTAGCGGGCGCTGCGCAGTACTTC. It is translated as CAISEGLAGAAQYF.

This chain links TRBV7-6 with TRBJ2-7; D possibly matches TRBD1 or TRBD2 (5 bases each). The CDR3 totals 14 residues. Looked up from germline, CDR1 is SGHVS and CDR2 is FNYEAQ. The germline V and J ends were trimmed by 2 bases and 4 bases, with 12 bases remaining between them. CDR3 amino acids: CASSLSSGPYEQYF. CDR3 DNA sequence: TGTGCCAGCAGCTTATCGTCGGGGCCGTACGAGCAGTACTTC.

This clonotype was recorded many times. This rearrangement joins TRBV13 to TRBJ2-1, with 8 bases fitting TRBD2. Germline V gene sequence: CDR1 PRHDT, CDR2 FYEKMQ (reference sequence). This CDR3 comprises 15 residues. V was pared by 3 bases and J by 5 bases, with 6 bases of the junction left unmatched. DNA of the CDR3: TGTGCCAGCAGCTTCGGGAGGGACTTCGACAATGAGCAGTTCTTC. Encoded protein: CASSFGRDFDNEQFF.

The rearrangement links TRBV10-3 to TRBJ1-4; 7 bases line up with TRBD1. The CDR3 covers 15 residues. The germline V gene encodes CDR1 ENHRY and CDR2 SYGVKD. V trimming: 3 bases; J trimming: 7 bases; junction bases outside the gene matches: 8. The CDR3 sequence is CAISDLGTVGEKLFF. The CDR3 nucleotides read TGTGCCATCAGTGACCTTGGGACAGTCGGTGAAAAACTGTTTTTT.

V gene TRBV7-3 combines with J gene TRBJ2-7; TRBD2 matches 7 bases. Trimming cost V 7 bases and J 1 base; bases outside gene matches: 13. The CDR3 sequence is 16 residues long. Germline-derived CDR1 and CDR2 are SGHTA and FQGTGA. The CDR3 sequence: CASTPLVGGGSYEQYF. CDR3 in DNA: TGTGCCAGCACCCCGCTCGTGGGGGGGGGGTCCTACGAGCAGTACTTC.

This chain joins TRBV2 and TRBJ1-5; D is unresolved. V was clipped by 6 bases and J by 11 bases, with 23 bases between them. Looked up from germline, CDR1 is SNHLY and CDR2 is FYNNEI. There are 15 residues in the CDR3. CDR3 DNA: TGTGCCAGCAGGCTTACAGTAGGAGTCCAAGAGACCCAGCATTTT. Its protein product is CASRLTVGVQETQHF.

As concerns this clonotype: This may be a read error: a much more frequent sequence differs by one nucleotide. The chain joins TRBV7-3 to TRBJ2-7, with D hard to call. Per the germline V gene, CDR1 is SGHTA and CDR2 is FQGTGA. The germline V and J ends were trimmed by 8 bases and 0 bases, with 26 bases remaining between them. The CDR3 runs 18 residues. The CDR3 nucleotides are TGTGCCAGCGGTCTGAATCGGCCCACTCAAAGATTCTCCTACGAGCAGTACTTC. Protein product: CASGLNRPTQRFSYEQYF.

The CDR3 region has the DNA TGTGCCAGCAGCTTGGCCGGGGGGACCCACACAGATACGCAGTATTTT. Translation gives CASSLAGGTHTDTQYF. V and J are TRBV5-8 and TRBJ2-3; TRBD2 aligns across 7 bases. Germline loops: CDR1 SGHTS, CDR2 YDEGEE. The ends lost 0 bases at V and 2 bases at J; junction bases unmatched: 6. This CDR3 contains 16 residues.